These 11 T cell receptor beta chains originate from one sample sequenced in a study of blood T cells in healthy people across ages. Next came a second PCR, run for roughly 6 to 11 cycles, which used a sample-barcoded 5' primer along with a J-beta primer mix. TCRdb reanalysed the 5' RACE reads using MiXCR and keeps one entry per CDR3 protein. The sample lists about 1.6 million distinct CDR3 sequences, 30% to 35% occurring once. Sequencing input: blood. Every receptor here comes from a woman aged 25-40 years in good health.

V gene TRBV9 combines with J gene TRBJ1-2; D call uncertain. Germline V gives CDR1 SGDLS, CDR2 YYNGEE. The CDR3 covers 14 residues. The germline V and J ends were trimmed by 0 bases and 4 bases, with 10 bases remaining between them. This chain's CDR3 is CASSVAESSYGYTF. The CDR3 nucleotides are TGTGCCAGCAGCGTAGCCGAATCCAGCTATGGCTACACCTTC.

This clonotype was recorded a few times. This chain joins TRBV10-3 and TRBJ2-1; 7 nucleotides align to TRBD2. Trimming removed 6 bases from V and 7 bases from J; junction bases left unmatched: 6. This CDR3 has 13 amino acids. Looked up from germline, CDR1 is ENHRY and CDR2 is SYGVKD. CDR3 amino acids: CAISGLVNNEQFF. DNA for the CDR3: TGTGCCATCAGCGGACTAGTTAATAATGAGCAGTTCTTC.

The chain combines TRBV13 with TRBJ1-5; possibly TRBD1 for D (6 bases). Trimming left V 0 bases short and J 6 bases short, with 12 bases between. Germline CDR1 is PRHDT and CDR2 is FYEKMQ (reference sequence). The CDR3 totals 15 residues. The CDR3 coding sequence is TGTGCCAGCAGCTTAGGGACGGGACAAGGTCAGCCCCAGCATTTT. Translating gives CASSLGTGQGQPQHF.

This clonotype has only a few counts. CDR3 DNA: TGTGCCAGCGGACAGGGGGCAGGAAACATTCAGTACTTC. It yields the protein CASGQGAGNIQYF. The rearrangement joins TRBV28 to TRBJ2-4, with TRBD1 identical over 11 bases. The CDR3 contains 13 residues. Germline-derived CDR1 and CDR2 are MDHEN and SYDVKM. V gave up 8 bases and J gave up 6 bases; unmatched junction bases: 3.

On this clonotype: A junction end diverges from the germline sequence, so it may reflect a read error. The rearrangement joins TRBV7-9 to TRBJ2-3; perhaps TRBD2 as D (6 bases). CDR1 is SEHNR, CDR2 FQNEAQ, per germline (reference sequence). The CDR3 has 14 residues. The CDR3 region has the DNA TGTGCCAGCAGCCCCTCCGGGGGTACAGGTACGCAGTATTTT. Protein: CASSPSGGTGTQYF.

The rearrangement joins TRBV7-9 to TRBJ2-1, with D possibly being TRBD2 (5 bases). Trimming removed 5 bases at V and 6 bases at J, with 11 bases between. The CDR3 is 13 amino acids. In germline, CDR1 is SEHNR, CDR2 FQNEAQ (reference sequence). The chain's CDR3 is CASSLEGVNEQFF. The CDR3 coding sequence is TGTGCCAGCAGCCTCGAGGGAGTCAATGAGCAGTTCTTC. Variable domain in full (rest from reference TRBV7-9 and TRBJ2-1): DTGVSQNPRHKITKRGQNVTFRCDPISEHNRLYWYRQTLGQGPEFLTYFQNEAQLEKSRLLSDRFSAERPKGSFSTLEIQRTEQGDSAMYLCASSLEGVNEQFFGPGTRLTVL.

The V call is TRBV5-1, the J call TRBJ1-1, with D unclear. The germline CDR1 and CDR2 sequences are SGHRS and YFSETQ. Trimming stripped 0 bases from V and 7 bases from J, with 16 bases between. The CDR3 runs 15 residues. CDR3 sequence reads: CASSLEGGSQDEAFF. Here the CDR3 DNA reads TGCGCCAGCAGCTTGGAGGGAGGTAGCCAGGATGAAGCTTTCTTT.

A note on this clonotype: Possible read error: a much larger clone is one base away. The V call is TRBV29-1, the J call TRBJ2-3; D remains unclear. Trimming stripped 1 base from V and 0 bases from J, with 8 bases between. Germline CDR1 SQVTM, CDR2 ANQGSEA. This CDR3 is 14 amino acids long. CDR3 sequence reads: CSVEGQLSTDTQYF. For the CDR3, the DNA is TGCAGCGTTGAAGGGCAGCTTAGCACAGATACGCAGTATTTT.

In its sample, this clonotype was seen a few times. The genes are TRBV5-5 and TRBJ2-3, with D possibly matching TRBD2 (6 bases). The CDR3 consists of 14 residues. Germline V gives CDR1 SGHKS, CDR2 YYEKEE (reference sequence). V was clipped by 2 bases and J by 2 bases, with 9 bases between them. The CDR3 DNA reads as TGTGCCAGCAGCTTATGGGGGGACACAGATACGCAGTATTTT. Translation gives CASSLWGDTDTQYF.

This clonotype was counted only a few times. The chain employs TRBV29-1 and TRBJ2-7; 8 bases align to TRBD2. The length of the CDR3 is 14 residues. Trimming removed 2 bases from V and 2 bases from J; junction bases left unmatched: 5. The germline gives CDR1 SQVTM, CDR2 ANQGSEA. The CDR3 DNA reads TGCAGCGTTGAAATCGCGGGAGGCCCCTACGAGCAGTACTTC. Amino acid sequence: CSVEIAGGPYEQYF.

The CDR3 DNA reads TGCAGTGCTAGGAGACAGTGGGATGAGCAGTTCTTC. As protein: CSARRQWDEQFF. The genes are TRBV20-1 and TRBJ2-1, with a possible D match to TRBD1 (5 bases). Per the germline V gene, CDR1 is DFQATT and CDR2 is SNEGSKA (reference sequence). This CDR3 spans 12 amino acids. Trimming removed 3 bases at V and 8 bases at J, with 11 bases between.